These 30 T cell receptor beta chains came from one sample sequenced in a study of T cells in Graves' hyperthyroidism and ophthalmopathy. Researchers took RNA transcripts and amplified the TCR beta CDR3 regions from them. A first-round RT-PCR of the TCR CDR3 used the HTBI primer set. TCRdb itself ran the multiplex PCR reads through MiXCR, one entry per CDR3 protein. In the table there are around 350,000 distinct CDR3 sequences, approximately 14% of which are singletons. Source material: blood. These receptors came from a woman aged 55 to 70 with Graves' ophthalmopathy.

In this sample, this clonotype turned up many times. V is TRBV2 and J is TRBJ1-1, with 7 bases aligning to TRBD1. With V trimmed by 9 bases and J by 0 bases, 13 bases remained unmatched. CDR3 length: 16 amino acids. Germline assignment: CDR1 SNHLY and CDR2 FYNNEI. CDR3 coding DNA: TGTGCCAGTTTTTCCGACAGGGAAATGATGAACACTGAAGCTTTCTTT. Amino acids: CASFSDREMMNTEAFF.

This clonotype was seen a few times. CDR3 amino acids: CASSLGHSGGANVLTF. CDR3 bases: TGTGCCAGCAGCTTAGGACATTCTGGGGGGGCCAACGTCCTGACTTTC. This chain connects TRBV7-9 to TRBJ2-6; the D is unclear. Germline V gene lookup returns CDR1 SEHNR and CDR2 FQNEAQ (reference sequence). The CDR3 is made up of 16 amino acids. The ends were cut back, 1 base at V and 4 bases at J, with 11 bases in the middle.

This clonotype was counted only a few times. The chain carries TRBV12-3 or TRBV12-4 and TRBJ2-2; no firm D call. Trimming took off 3 bases at V and 2 bases at J, with 10 bases between the two ends. The CDR3 runs to 15 residues. The CDR3 protein is CASSFWVVNTGELFF. In DNA, the CDR3 is TGTGCCAGCAGTTTTTGGGTCGTAAACACCGGGGAGCTGTTTTTT.

This clonotype was seen ten or more times. V gene TRBV6-6 combines with J gene TRBJ2-7, with 9 bases aligning to TRBD1. The CDR3 covers 16 residues. V lost 2 bases, J lost 2 bases, and 7 bases stayed unmatched. Germline V lookup: CDR1 MNHNY, CDR2 SVGAGI (reference sequence). The CDR3 bases are TGTGCCAGCAGTTACGCAGAGGGGACAGGGCCCTACGAGCAGTACTTC. Protein product: CASSYAEGTGPYEQYF.

This clonotype was counted many times. The chain is built from TRBV28 and TRBJ2-3, with D maybe TRBD1 (5 bases). CDR3 length equals 13 residues. The germline CDR1 and CDR2 sequences are MDHEN and SYDVKM. V lost 10 bases and J lost 2, with 13 bases in between. This chain's CDR3 is CATTRANTDTQYF. DNA for the CDR3: TGTGCCACCACCAGGGCGAACACAGATACGCAGTATTTT.

In its sample, this clonotype was seen a few times. The chain recombines TRBV14 with TRBJ2-2, with D maybe TRBD1 (5 bases). This CDR3 has 16 residues. The V gene's germline CDR1 is SGHDN and CDR2 FVKESK. With 4 bases removed from V and 4 bases from J, the gap between germline ends came to 16 bases. The CDR3 DNA follows: TGTGCCAGCAGCCTAAAGGCCGGACATTTCACCGGGGAGCTGTTTTTT. This gives the protein CASSLKAGHFTGELFF.

The V call is TRBV19, the J call TRBJ2-2; D is perhaps TRBD1 (5 bases). Trimming removed 2 bases at V and 5 bases at J, with 15 bases between. Germline CDR1 is LNHDA and CDR2 is SQIVND (reference sequence). The CDR3 extends over 16 amino acids. The CDR3 DNA is TGTGCCAGTAGTATACGGGCAGGGCGGCGAACCGGGGAGCTGTTTTTT. This gives the protein CASSIRAGRRTGELFF.

As concerns this clonotype: This may be a read error: a much more frequent sequence differs by one nucleotide. This chain uses TRBV7-9 with TRBJ2-7; no firm D call. CDR1 SEHNR and CDR2 FQNEAQ come from the germline V gene (reference sequence). CDR3 length: 13 amino acids. V was shortened by 5 bases and J by 6 bases, with 14 bases between the two germline ends. The CDR3 protein is CASSQQRVGEQYF. The CDR3 DNA reads as TGTGCCAGCAGCCAACAGAGAGTAGGCGAGCAGTACTTC.

This clonotype was seen a handful of times. The rearrangement links TRBV19 to TRBJ2-3; 10 bases are shared with TRBD1. Germline CDR1 reads LNHDA; CDR2 reads SQIVND (reference sequence). CDR3 length equals 15 residues. Germline trimming cut 8 bases from V and 2 bases from J; bases unmatched to any gene: 7. The CDR3 DNA sequence: TGTGCCAGTGGATCCGGGACAGGGGTCACAGATACGCAGTATTTT. The encoded protein is CASGSGTGVTDTQYF.

About this clonotype itself: A much larger clonotype is one base distant, so this may be a read error. The chain is built from TRBV19 and TRBJ2-5; 9 bases line up with TRBD1. The trim removed 3 bases at V and 1 base at J, leaving 3 bases unmatched. Germline V gene data show CDR1 as LNHDA and CDR2 as SQIVND (reference sequence). This CDR3 is built from 15 residues. CDR3 DNA: TGTGCCAGTAGTATCCAGACAGGGGGCCAAGAGACCCAGTACTTC. Translation: CASSIQTGGQETQYF.

This clonotype was counted between two and nine times. This chain connects TRBV29-1 to TRBJ1-2; D is perhaps TRBD1 (6 bases). Germline CDR1 reads SQVTM; CDR2 reads ANQGSEA. V was clipped by 7 bases and J by 8 bases, with 11 bases between them. CDR3 length: 10 amino acids. The CDR3 sequence: CSGQGRGYTF. CDR3 in DNA: TGCAGCGGTCAGGGGAGAGGCTACACCTTC.

This clonotype was detected many times. The gene calls are TRBV7-3 and TRBJ2-3; tentatively, D is TRBD1 (7 bases). The length of the CDR3 is 16 residues. Per germline, CDR1 SGHTA and CDR2 FQGTGA. The germline V and J ends were trimmed by 0 bases and 3 bases, with 13 bases remaining between them. For the CDR3, the DNA is TGTGCCAGCAGCTTAACGTTGGAGGGGGCGACAGATACGCAGTATTTT. This sequence encodes CASSLTLEGATDTQYF.

This chain links TRBV11-1 with TRBJ2-7; the match to TRBD1 covers 10 bases. Trimming took 5 bases from V and 7 from J; bases not matched to a gene: 14. The CDR3 runs to 16 residues. The V gene's germline CDR1 is SGHAT and CDR2 FQDESV (reference sequence). CDR3 amino acids: CASSPTPGQGVLEQYF. The CDR3 nucleotides read TGTGCCAGCAGCCCGACGCCTGGACAGGGGGTTTTAGAGCAGTACTTC.

This clonotype was observed a handful of times. The chain recombines TRBV25-1 with TRBJ2-5; D is perhaps TRBD1 (5 bases). CDR3 length equals 12 residues. V was trimmed by 4 bases and J by 2 bases, leaving 5 bases between them. Germline V gene lookup returns CDR1 MGHDK and CDR2 SYGVNS. CDR3 DNA: TGTGCCAGCAGTGCAGGGCAAGAGACCCAGTACTTC. Its protein product is CASSAGQETQYF. Variable domain in full (rest from reference TRBV25-1 and TRBJ2-5): EADIYQTPRYLVIGTGKKITLECSQTMGHDKMYWYQQDPGMELHLIHYSYGVNSTEKGDLSSESTVSRIRTEHFPLTLESARPSHTSQYLCASSAGQETQYFGPGTRLLVL.

This clonotype turned up a few times. The chain uses TRBV5-1 and TRBJ2-1; D possibly matches TRBD1 or TRBD2 (5 bases each). V lost 4 bases, J lost 5 bases, and 13 bases lay in between. CDR3 length: 14 amino acids. CDR1 SGHRS and CDR2 YFSETQ come from the germline V gene. DNA of the CDR3: TGCGCCAGCAGCAACGGGACGGCAAACAATGAGCAGTTCTTC. This encodes CASSNGTANNEQFF.

This clonotype appeared many times. V is TRBV28 and J is TRBJ1-2; D gene ambiguous. Germline loops: CDR1 MDHEN, CDR2 SYDVKM. Deletions cut 3 bases from V and 4 bases from J, with 9 bases between. The CDR3 spans 13 residues. The CDR3 reads CASSFGEIYGYTF. The DNA for the CDR3 is TGTGCCAGCAGTTTCGGGGAGATCTATGGCTACACCTTC.

This clonotype has just a few counts. The V and J genes are TRBV27 and TRBJ2-1; D possibly corresponds to TRBD1 (5 bases). The germline V gene has CDR1 MNHEY and CDR2 SMNVEV (reference sequence). This CDR3 is 14 amino acids long. V gave up 7 bases and J gave up 2 bases, with 12 bases separating them. The CDR3 protein is CASTQGSPYNEQFF. CDR3 DNA sequence: TGTGCCAGCACTCAGGGTAGTCCCTACAATGAGCAGTTCTTC.

The chain carries TRBV7-9 and TRBJ1-1, with TRBD1 matching 7 bases. With 8 bases clipped from V and 5 bases from J, the junction kept 5 bases outside the gene matches. There are 12 residues in the CDR3. Looked up from germline, CDR1 is SEHNR and CDR2 is FQNEAQ (reference sequence). The CDR3 is CASGIQGTEAFF. In DNA, the CDR3 is TGTGCCAGCGGGATACAGGGGACTGAAGCTTTCTTT.

This clonotype was seen repeatedly, ten times or more. CDR3 in amino acids: CASSPNRDLHNEQFF. CDR3 DNA sequence: TGTGCCAGCAGCCCCAACCGGGACCTTCACAATGAGCAGTTCTTC. The chain couples TRBV7-3 to TRBJ2-1; D assignment may be TRBD1 or TRBD2 (5 bases each). Per germline, CDR1 SGHTA and CDR2 FQGTGA. The CDR3 length is 15 residues. V gave up 5 bases and J gave up 5 bases, with 16 bases separating them.

This chain links TRBV5-6 with TRBJ1-1; the D gene is possibly TRBD1 (5 bases). The V end was cut by 2 bases, the J end by 5 bases, with 10 bases between. Germline assignment: CDR1 SGHDT and CDR2 YYEEEE. The CDR3 is 13 residues long. In nucleotides, the CDR3 is TGTGCCAGCAGCTTTTACGGGGGTACTGAAGCTTTCTTT. It codes for CASSFYGGTEAFF. Looking up the rest from reference TRBV5-6 and TRBJ1-1 gives the full variable domain: DAGVTQSPTHLIKTRGQQVTLRCSPKSGHDTVSWYQQALGQGPQFIFQYYEEEERQRGNFPDRFSGHQFPNYSSELNVNALLLGDSALYLCASSFYGGTEAFFGQGTRLTVV.

Notes on this clonotype: A much larger clone sits a single nucleotide away, making a read error possible. The chain couples TRBV30 to TRBJ1-1, with TRBD1 identical over 7 bases. V was pared by 3 bases and J by 3 bases, with 4 bases of the junction left unmatched. CDR3 size: 13 residues. Germline V CDR1 and CDR2: GTSNPN, SVGIG (reference sequence). The DNA of the CDR3 is TGTGCCTGGAGAGCAGGGGGGGACACTGAAGCTTTCTTT. This sequence encodes CAWRAGGDTEAFF.

This clonotype was counted many times. This rearrangement joins TRBV20-1 to TRBJ1-1; D is ambiguous. The CDR3 extends over 15 amino acids. Germline values: CDR1 DFQATT, CDR2 SNEGSKA (reference sequence). Trimming took off 0 bases at V and 6 bases at J, with 17 bases between the two ends. In DNA form, the CDR3 reads TGCAGTGCTAGAGACCCCCGGGGTTGGAGCGCTGAAGCTTTCTTT. This codes for CSARDPRGWSAEAFF.

This clonotype was counted only a few times. V usage is TRBV29-1 and J usage is TRBJ1-4; TRBD1 aligns across 8 bases. Germline values: CDR1 SQVTM, CDR2 ANQGSEA. The junction had 6 bases not matched to a gene; V was cut back by 6 bases and J by 3 bases. This CDR3 has 14 amino acids. DNA for the CDR3: TGCAGCGTCGCGGCGGGACAGGCTAATGAAAAACTGTTTTTT. This gives the protein CSVAAGQANEKLFF.

Many counts were recorded for this clonotype. The J gene is TRBJ2-2, the V gene TRBV27; possible D gene TRBD1, 6 bases. Germline values: CDR1 MNHEY, CDR2 SMNVEV (reference sequence). This CDR3 region has 16 residues. V was shortened by 6 bases and J by 5 bases, with 19 bases between the two germline ends. CDR3 DNA: TGTGCCAGCAGCCGAAAAGTACAGGGTGGAACCGGGGAGCTGTTTTTT. Its translation is CASSRKVQGGTGELFF.

This clonotype was seen more than once but under ten times. The V and J genes are TRBV5-6 and TRBJ2-3; D possibly matches TRBD1 or TRBD2 (5 bases each). The CDR3 has 17 residues. The germline V gene has CDR1 SGHDT and CDR2 YYEEEE. Trimming cost V 7 bases and J 2 bases, with 23 bases left between them. DNA of the CDR3: TGTGCCAGCTCAGCTTGGATTCGGGACGGTAACACAGATACGCAGTATTTT. It translates to CASSAWIRDGNTDTQYF.

This chain links TRBV7-3 with TRBJ2-1, with 8 bases matching TRBD2. The trim removed 5 bases at V and 3 bases at J, leaving 9 bases unmatched. Per the germline V gene, CDR1 is SGHTA and CDR2 is FQGTGA. CDR3 size: 16 residues. The DNA for the CDR3 is TGTGCCAGCAGCCCACGCCCTGGGACTAGCTACAATGAGCAGTTCTTC. It specifies CASSPRPGTSYNEQFF. Based on the CDR3 plus reference TRBV7-3 and TRBJ2-1, the full variable domain is GAGVSQTPSNKVTEKGKYVELRCDPISGHTALYWYRQSLGQGPEFLIYFQGTGAADDSGLPNDRFFAVRPEGSVSTLKIQRTERGDSAVYLCASSPRPGTSYNEQFFGPGTRLTVL.

This clonotype occurred many times. V and J are TRBV13 and TRBJ2-1; the match to TRBD1 covers 8 bases. CDR3 length equals 17 residues. The trim removed 5 bases at V and 4 bases at J, leaving 13 bases unmatched. Germline CDR1 and CDR2: PRHDT and FYEKMQ (reference sequence). The CDR3 nucleotides read TGTGCCAGCAGCCCGACCCTCCAGGGGGCGATTTACAATGAGCAGTTCTTC. Translated: CASSPTLQGAIYNEQFF.

In this sample, this clonotype turned up many times. The gene calls are TRBV11-2 and TRBJ2-5, with D possibly matching TRBD1 (5 bases). CDR1 is SGHAT and CDR2 is FQNNGV in the germline V gene. The CDR3 has 15 amino acids. Trimming pared 1 base from V and 1 base from J, leaving 10 bases between. The CDR3 DNA reads as TGTGCCAGCAGCTTAGGCAGGGCATTCCAAGAGACCCAGTACTTC. It translates to CASSLGRAFQETQYF. Together with reference TRBV11-2 and TRBJ2-5, the CDR3 gives the full variable domain: EAGVAQSPRYKIIEKRQSVAFWCNPISGHATLYWYQQILGQGPKLLIQFQNNGVVDDSQLPKDRFSAERLKGVDSTLKIQPAKLEDSAVYLCASSLGRAFQETQYFGPGTRLLVL.

V and J are TRBV7-9 and TRBJ2-7; D possibly uses TRBD1 or TRBD2 (6 bases each). This CDR3 has 15 amino acids. Between the trimmed V and J ends, which lost 2 bases and 7 bases, there was a span of 18 bases. Germline values: CDR1 SEHNR, CDR2 FQNEAQ (reference sequence). As DNA, the CDR3 is TGTGCCAGCAGCTTACAAAATAGAGGGGGACTGGAGCAGTACTTC. Its protein is CASSLQNRGGLEQYF.

The rearrangement links TRBV5-5 to TRBJ1-1; no clear D. The V end was cut by 1 base, the J end by 1 base, with 5 bases between. Germline V gives CDR1 SGHKS, CDR2 YYEKEE (reference sequence). The CDR3 is made up of 13 amino acids. The CDR3 loop is CASSLLWNTEAFF. DNA of the CDR3: TGTGCCAGCAGCTTGTTATGGAACACTGAAGCTTTCTTT.